Below are 9 T cell receptor beta chains sequenced from a single sample in a study of T cell responses to AZD1222 COVID-19 vaccine. Sequenced by immunoSEQ multiplex PCR; TCRdb stores in-frame clones only, minus some. Here the sample spans about 100,000 clones, about 87% being singletons. Sequences were derived from peripheral blood, sampled on day 0 of AZD1222 vaccination. The receptors stem from an adult in good health.

The V call is TRBV6-5, the J call TRBJ2-7; TRBD1 matches at 9 bases. With V trimmed by 3 bases and J by 1 base, 7 bases remained unmatched. The CDR3 is made up of 16 amino acids. The germline gives CDR1 MNHEY, CDR2 SVGAGI. The CDR3 here is CASSYGFGTGSYEQYF. The CDR3 DNA sequence: TGTGCCAGCAGTTATGGATTCGGGACAGGGTCCTACGAGCAGTACTTC.

The chain employs TRBV6-5 and TRBJ1-2; D unresolved. This CDR3 spans 13 amino acids. Trimming removed 2 bases from V and 6 bases from J, with 10 bases in between. The germline V gene encodes CDR1 MNHEY and CDR2 SVGAGI. CDR3 bases: TGTGCCAGCAGTTACGCTGGGTACGATGGCTACACCTTC. Translation: CASSYAGYDGYTF.

Notes on this clone: One junction end does not reproduce the germline sequence, and a read error may be involved. This sample includes further DNA sequences coding for the same CDR3. The V gene is TRBV12-3 or TRBV12-4, the J gene TRBJ2-2; possible D gene TRBD2, 5 bases. The CDR3 is 11 amino acids. The CDR3 DNA reads as TGTGCCAGTCTCCGGACCGGGGAGTTGTTTTTT. It yields the protein CASLRTGELFF.

The chain carries TRBV19 and TRBJ2-7; 11 positions match TRBD1. V gave up 3 bases and J gave up 2 bases; unmatched junction bases: 3. Germline CDR1 reads LNHDA; CDR2 reads SQIVND (reference sequence). The CDR3 consists of 15 residues. CDR3 bases: TGTGCCAGTAGTATGGGACAGGGGGGAACCTACGAGCAGTACTTC. Translating it yields CASSMGQGGTYEQYF.

The rearrangement joins TRBV6-5 to TRBJ2-7; possibly TRBD1 for D (6 bases). The CDR3 extends over 15 amino acids. Germline CDR1 is MNHEY and CDR2 is SVGAGI. Trimming took off 0 bases at V and 2 bases at J, with 11 bases between the two ends. The CDR3 reads CASSYSGTYTYEQYF. In nucleotides, the CDR3 is TGTGCCAGCAGTTACTCCGGGACATATACCTACGAGCAGTACTTC.

The CDR3 bases are TGTGCCAGCAGTTTTTCCTCAAGGGTGCATGAGCAGTTCTTC. Encoded protein: CASSFSSRVHEQFF. The chain combines TRBV6-5 with TRBJ2-1, with D uncertain. There are 14 residues in the CDR3. Germline V gene lookup returns CDR1 MNHEY and CDR2 SVGAGI. V gave up 4 bases and J gave up 8 bases, with 15 bases separating them.

This rearrangement joins TRBV6-5 to TRBJ2-5; the D gene is possibly TRBD1 (6 bases). The germline CDR1 and CDR2 sequences are MNHEY and SVGAGI. The CDR3 contains 15 residues. V shed 6 bases and J shed 5 bases, with 19 bases lying between them. CDR3 protein: CASSSQGSLGETQYF. CDR3 nucleotides: TGTGCCAGCAGCTCACAGGGCTCGCTGGGGGAGACCCAGTACTTC.

This clone was detected once. The chain employs TRBV4-1 and TRBJ2-7; TRBD1 matches at 7 bases. The germline V gene has CDR1 MGHRA and CDR2 YSYEKL. This CDR3 contains 13 residues. V lost 4 bases, J lost 3 bases, and 3 bases stayed unmatched. Here the CDR3 DNA reads TGCGCCAGCAGCCCAGACAGGGACTACGAGCAGTACTTC. Translated: CASSPDRDYEQYF.

The chain uses TRBV6-2 or TRBV6-3 and TRBJ2-3; no reliable D call. V was clipped by 4 bases and J by 0 bases, with 2 bases between them. The V gene's germline CDR1 is MNHEY and CDR2 SVGEGT. The CDR3 extends over 12 amino acids. The CDR3 DNA sequence: TGTGCCAGCAGTTCCAGCACAGATACGCAGTATTTT. Protein sequence: CASSSSTDTQYF.